This TCR beta chain was obtained from a study of vaccination and CD4 T cells after COVID-19. Background on the study: Six males and four females, two Hispanic, made up the convalescents.

Sequenced with the Oncomine TCR Beta short-read assay was DNA taken from cultured CD4+ T cells. Investigators isolated genomic DNA from cultured CD4+ T cells. MiXCR was run by TCRdb on the PCR reads, yielding one entry per CDR3 protein. The sample yields about 15,000 distinct CDR3 sequences, 48% seen once. The CDR3 loop spans 14 amino acids. V shed 1 base and J shed 5 bases, with 9 bases lying between them. CDR1 LNHNV and CDR2 YYDKDF come from the germline V gene (reference sequence). The table lists this clonotype with a count of one. Its antigen remains unidentified. Treatment meaning: 10-day PBMC culture with coronavirus spike peptide pools or control peptides (ViraFEST assay).

The chain is built from TRBV15 and TRBJ1-5, with D possibly TRBD1 on 6 matching bases. This clonotype was obtained from a human donor who had recovered from COVID-19. The sequencing input was CD4+ T cells from blood, cultured in vitro. The CDR3 region is CATSRGGGDQPQHF. The CDR3 nucleotides are TGTGCCACCAGCAGAGGAGGGGGAGATCAGCCCCAGCATTTT.